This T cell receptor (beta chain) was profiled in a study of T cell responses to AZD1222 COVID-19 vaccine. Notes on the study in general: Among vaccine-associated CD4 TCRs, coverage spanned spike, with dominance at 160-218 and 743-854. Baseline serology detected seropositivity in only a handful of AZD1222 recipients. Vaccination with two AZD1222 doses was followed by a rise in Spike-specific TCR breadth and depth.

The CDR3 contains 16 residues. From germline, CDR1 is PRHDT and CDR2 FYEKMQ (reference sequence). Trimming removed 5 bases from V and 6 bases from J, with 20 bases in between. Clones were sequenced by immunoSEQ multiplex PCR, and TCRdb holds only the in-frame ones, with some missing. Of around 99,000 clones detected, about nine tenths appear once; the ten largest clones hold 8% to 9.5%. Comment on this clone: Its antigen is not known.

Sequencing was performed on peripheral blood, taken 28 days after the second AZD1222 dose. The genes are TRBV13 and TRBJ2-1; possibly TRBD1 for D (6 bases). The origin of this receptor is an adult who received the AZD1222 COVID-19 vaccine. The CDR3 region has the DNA TGTGCCAGCAGCCATACTAAGGACAGTCGGGTCAATGAGCAGTTCTTC. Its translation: CASSHTKDSRVNEQFF.